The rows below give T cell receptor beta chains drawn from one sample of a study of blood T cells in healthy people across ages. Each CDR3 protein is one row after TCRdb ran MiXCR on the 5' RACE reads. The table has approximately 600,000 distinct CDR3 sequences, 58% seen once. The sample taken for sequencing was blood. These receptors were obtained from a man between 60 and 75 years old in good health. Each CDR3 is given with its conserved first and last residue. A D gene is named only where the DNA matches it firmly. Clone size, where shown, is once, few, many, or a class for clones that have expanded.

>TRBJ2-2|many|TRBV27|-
TGTGCCAGCAGTCAGTCCTTATATCGACTGCGGGACCCGAACACCGGGGAGCTGTTTTTT
CASSQSLYRLRDPNTGELFF
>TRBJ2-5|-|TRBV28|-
TGTGCCAGCAACGCCCCGGCGGAGACCCAGTACTTC
CASNAPAETQYF
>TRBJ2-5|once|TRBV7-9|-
TGTGCCAGCAGCTTAGGGACAGCGAAACAAGAGACCCAGTACTTC
CASSLGTAKQETQYF
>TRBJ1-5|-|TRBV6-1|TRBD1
TGTGCCAGTTCAGCCCTTAGGGCAGGGGGCGGCAATCAGCCCCAGCATTTT
CASSALRAGGGNQPQHF
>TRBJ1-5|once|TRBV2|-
TGTGCCAACACAGACCGGGGGGGCCAGGGAGGTCAGCCCCAGCATTTT
CANTDRGGQGGQPQHF
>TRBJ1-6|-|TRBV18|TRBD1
TGCGCCAACTCACCACAGGGGGGCTATAATTCACCCCTCCACTTT
CANSPQGGYNSPLHF
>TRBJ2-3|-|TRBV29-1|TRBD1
TGCAGCACCTCCGGGACAGGAGGCACAGATACGCAGTATTTT
CSTSGTGGTDTQYF
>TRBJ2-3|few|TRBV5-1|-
TGCGCCAGCAGCACTGGAGGGGGCAGCACAGATACGCAGTATTTT
CASSTGGGSTDTQYF
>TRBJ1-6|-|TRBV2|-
TGTGCCAGCAGTAACCTCGGGACCTATAATTCACCCCTCCACTTT
CASSNLGTYNSPLHF
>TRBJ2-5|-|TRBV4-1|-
TGCGCCAGCAGCCAAGTTACCTTGGAGGGGAGCAATGAGCAGTACTTC
CASSQVTLEGSNEQYF
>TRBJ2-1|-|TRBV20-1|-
TGCAGTGCTAGCAGCGGTCCCTCCTACAATGAGCAGTTCTTC
CSASSGPSYNEQFF
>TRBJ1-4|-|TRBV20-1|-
TGCAGTGCTAGAGCCCCTAGTGAAAAACTGTTTTTT
CSARAPSEKLFF
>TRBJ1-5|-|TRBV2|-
TGTGCCAGCAGTGAAATGGGACTTGGAGGCCAGCCCCAGCATTTT
CASSEMGLGGQPQHF
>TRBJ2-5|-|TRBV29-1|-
TGCAGCGTTGCCCGACAGGCCCGAGAGACCCAGTACTTC
CSVARQARETQYF
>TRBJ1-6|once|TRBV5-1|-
TGCGCCAGCAGTATTAACAGGGTCAATTCACCCCTCCACTTT
CASSINRVNSPLHF
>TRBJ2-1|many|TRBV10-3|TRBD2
TGTGCCATCAGTGAAAGTGGGGCGAAGGCGGGGGGATCCTACAATGAGCAGTTCTTC
CAISESGAKAGGSYNEQFF
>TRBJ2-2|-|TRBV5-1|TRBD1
TGCGCCAGCAGCTTGATGACAGGGGGAGACACCGGGGAGCTGTTTTTT
CASSLMTGGDTGELFF
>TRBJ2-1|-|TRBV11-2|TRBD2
TGTGCCAGCAGCCCTCTCCTAGCGGGGGACAATGAGCAGTTCTTC
CASSPLLAGDNEQFF
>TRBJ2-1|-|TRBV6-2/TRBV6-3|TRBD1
TGTGCCAGCAGGCCAGAAGACAGGGATGAGCAGTTCTTC
CASRPEDRDEQFF
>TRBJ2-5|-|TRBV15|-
TGTGCCACCAGCAGAGATCAGGCCACCCAGTACTTC
CATSRDQATQYF
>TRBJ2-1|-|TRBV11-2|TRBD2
TGTGCCAGCAGCACCCCTCACGGGGGGGCGACCAATGAGCAGTTCTTC
CASSTPHGGATNEQFF
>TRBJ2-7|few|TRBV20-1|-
TGCAGTGCTCTTCGCCGACAGGAACATTACAATGAGCAGTACTTC
CSALRRQEHYNEQYF
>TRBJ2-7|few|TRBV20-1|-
TGCAGTGTAGCCGGGAGCCTAAAGCCCGAGCAGTACTTC
CSVAGSLKPEQYF
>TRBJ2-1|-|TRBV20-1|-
TGCAGTGCTAGTGGGGGCCTAGGGCAACCGGGGCAGTTCTTC
CSASGGLGQPGQFF
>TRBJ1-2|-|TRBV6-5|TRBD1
TGTGCCAGCAGTTTCCACCTTGGACAGGGAGGGCCGAATGGCTACACCTTC
CASSFHLGQGGPNGYTF
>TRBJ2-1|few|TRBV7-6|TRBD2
TGTGCCAGCAGCCCATATAGCGGGGGACGCAACAATGAGCAGTTCTTC
CASSPYSGGRNNEQFF
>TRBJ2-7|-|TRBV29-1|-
TGCAGCCCGTGGAGATCCTGCGAGCAGTACTTC
CSPWRSCEQYF
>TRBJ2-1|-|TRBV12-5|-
TGTGCTAGTGGGGGTGGCAACCTCGTAAATGAGCAGTTCTTC
CASGGGNLVNEQFF
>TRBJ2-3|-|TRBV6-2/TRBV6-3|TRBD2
TGTGCCAGTATAAGGCGGGGGACAGATACGCAGTATTTT
CASIRRGTDTQYF
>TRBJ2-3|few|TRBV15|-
TGTGCCACCAGCAGAGATAGGGGGTTGGCAGATACGCAGTATTTT
CATSRDRGLADTQYF
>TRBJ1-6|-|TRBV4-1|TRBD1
TGCGCCAGCAGCCAACTAGAACAGGGGGGAGTTTCACCCCTCCACTTT
CASSQLEQGGVSPLHF
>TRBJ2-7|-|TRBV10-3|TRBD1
TGTGCCATCAGTGAAGGACAGGGGGTCTACGAGCAGTACTTC
CAISEGQGVYEQYF
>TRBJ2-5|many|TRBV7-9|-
TGTGCCAGCAGTCCCCTCGGCGGGGAGACCCAGTACTTC
CASSPLGGETQYF
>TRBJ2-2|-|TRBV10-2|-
TGCGCCAGCTCCCGGACAGGGTCCGCGGGGGGGAACACCGGGGAGCTGTTTTTT
CASSRTGSAGGNTGELFF
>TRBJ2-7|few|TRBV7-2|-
TGTGCCAGCAGCTCCCGGACAGACTACGAGCAGTACTTC
CASSSRTDYEQYF
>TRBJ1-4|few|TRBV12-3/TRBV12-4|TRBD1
TGTGCCAGCAGTTTTTCAGGGGGCGGTGAAAAACTGTTTTTT
CASSFSGGGEKLFF
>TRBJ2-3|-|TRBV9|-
TGTGCCAGCAGCGCTGGGGGAACTAGCACAGATACGCAGTATTTT
CASSAGGTSTDTQYF
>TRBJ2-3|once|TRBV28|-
TGTGCCAGCAGCCCCCAATTAGGGAGGATAGATACGCAGTATTTT
CASSPQLGRIDTQYF
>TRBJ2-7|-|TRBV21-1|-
TGTGCCAGCAGGGCGCAGGGCTACGAGCAGTACTTC
CASRAQGYEQYF